These 26 T cell receptor beta chains were all obtained from the same sample, sequenced in a study of T-cell memory formation after mild COVID-19. TCRdb used MiXCR to reprocess the 5' RACE reads, holding one entry per CDR3 protein. The sample lists some 13,000 distinct CDR3 sequences, about 12% seen once, with roughly 50% in the top ten. The sequenced material came from PBMCs or a T cell subset sorted from them (not recorded which). These receptors all come from an adult woman who had mild COVID-19 (a few samples of this study predate the infection). Cell type and time point are not known.

The chain is built from TRBV5-4 and TRBJ1-2, with D uncertain. CDR3 length: 15 residues. The ends were cut back, 0 bases at V and 2 bases at J, with 11 bases in the middle. CDR1 SGHNT and CDR2 YYREEE come from the germline V gene (reference sequence). CDR3 residues: CASSLALDRNYGYTF. The DNA of the CDR3 is TGTGCCAGCAGCTTGGCCCTCGACCGAAACTATGGCTACACCTTC.

This clonotype has ten or more counts. This sequence joins TRBV9 and TRBJ2-7; D is unclear. This CDR3 has 14 amino acids. CDR1 is SGDLS, CDR2 YYNGEE, per germline. With 0 bases removed from V and 5 bases from J, the gap between germline ends came to 12 bases. DNA of the CDR3: TGTGCCAGCAGCGTAGTACCCGATTGGGACGAGCAGTACTTC. The encoded protein is CASSVVPDWDEQYF.

There are many counts of this clonotype. CDR3 in DNA: TGTGCCAGCTCACCCTTTACAGTCTCCGATACGCAGTATTTT. It translates to CASSPFTVSDTQYF. The chain joins TRBV18 to TRBJ2-3; D remains ambiguous. CDR1 is KGHSH, CDR2 LQKENI, per germline. Trimming removed 3 bases from V and 6 bases from J, with 13 bases in between. The CDR3 extends over 14 amino acids.

In this sample, this clonotype turned up many times. This chain joins TRBV29-1 and TRBJ2-1; the match to TRBD2 covers 14 bases. The CDR3 is 16 residues long. The V gene end was trimmed by 7 bases and the J gene end by 7 bases; junction bases not matched to a gene: 12. Germline V gene data show CDR1 as SQVTM and CDR2 as ANQGSEA. DNA for the CDR3: TGCAGCGCGATTCCCGGGACTAGCGGGAGTAAGAATGAGCAGTTCTTC. This translates into CSAIPGTSGSKNEQFF.

In this sample, this clonotype turned up many times. The gene calls are TRBV29-1 and TRBJ1-1; D is ambiguous. V was shortened by 5 bases and J by 1 base, with 11 bases between the two germline ends. This CDR3 has 13 amino acids. Germline CDR1 SQVTM, CDR2 ANQGSEA. CDR3 protein: CSVISWQNTEAFF. The DNA for the CDR3 is TGCAGCGTTATCTCCTGGCAGAACACTGAAGCTTTCTTT. The complete variable domain, with remaining parts taken from reference TRBV29-1 and TRBJ1-1, reads SAVISQKPSRDICQRGTSLTIQCQVDSQVTMMFWYRQQPGQSLTLIATANQGSEATYESGFVIDKFPISRPNLTFSTLTVSNMSPEDSSIYLCSVISWQNTEAFFGQGTRLTVV.

This clonotype was seen many times. The chain employs TRBV24-1 and TRBJ2-1; 12 nucleotides align to TRBD2. The V gene's germline CDR1 is KGHDR and CDR2 SFDVKD. With 5 bases clipped from V and 8 bases from J, the junction kept 6 bases outside the gene matches. This CDR3 region has 15 residues. The CDR3 coding sequence is TGTGCCACCAGTGTTGCTAGCGGGAGGGCTGATGAGCAGTTCTTC. Its translation: CATSVASGRADEQFF.

At least ten counts were recorded for this clonotype. The chain links TRBV29-1 to TRBJ2-6; 7 nucleotides match TRBD1. CDR3 length: 16 amino acids. The V segment lost 4 bases and the J segment 0 bases; nucleotides outside the gene matches: 6. Per the germline V gene, CDR1 is SQVTM and CDR2 is ANQGSEA. The CDR3 loop reads CSVVDREPSGANVLTF. The CDR3 DNA is TGCAGCGTTGTCGACAGGGAGCCCTCTGGGGCCAACGTCCTGACTTTC.

There are many counts of this clonotype. This chain joins TRBV6-5 and TRBJ2-1; the match to TRBD2 covers 10 bases. Germline V gene lookup returns CDR1 MNHEY and CDR2 SVGAGI. The CDR3 length is 17 residues. The junction had 8 bases not matched to a gene; V was cut back by 0 bases and J by 6 bases. For the CDR3, the DNA is TGTGCCAGCAGTTACTCATTACCAGCGGGGGGGATCAATGAGCAGTTCTTC. It specifies CASSYSLPAGGINEQFF.

This clonotype was observed at least ten times. The CDR3 reads CASSPGTVVRYGYTF. The CDR3 DNA follows: TGTGCCAGCAGCCCAGGGACAGTAGTTCGCTATGGCTACACCTTC. The chain uses TRBV5-6 and TRBJ1-2, with TRBD1 identical over 7 bases. There are 15 residues in the CDR3. Germline values: CDR1 SGHDT, CDR2 YYEEEE. After removal of 4 bases from V and 4 bases from J, the junction contained 10 bases not matched to a gene.

At least ten counts were recorded for this clonotype. The chain uses TRBV7-6 and TRBJ2-7; weak D call: TRBD2 (5 bases). Germline values: CDR1 SGHVS, CDR2 FNYEAQ. The V end lost 1 base, the J end lost 6 bases, and 7 bases lay between the germline ends. This CDR3 has 12 amino acids. CDR3 in amino acids: CASSLGEGEQYF. In DNA, the CDR3 is TGTGCCAGCAGCTTAGGAGAGGGCGAGCAGTACTTC.

This clonotype was found many times. The chain has TRBV5-5 and TRBJ1-4; unclear D gene. CDR1 and CDR2 from the germline V gene are SGHKS and YYEKEE (reference sequence). The CDR3 has 12 amino acids. V dropped 4 bases and J dropped 2 bases, with 3 bases sitting between them. CDR3 region: CASSTTNEKLFF. The DNA for the CDR3 is TGTGCCAGCAGCACCACTAATGAAAAACTGTTTTTT.

The table lists this clonotype with many counts. The chain uses TRBV6-5 and TRBJ2-7; 8 bases map to TRBD1. The germline V gene encodes CDR1 MNHEY and CDR2 SVGAGI. This CDR3 has 15 amino acids. J was trimmed by 2 bases and V by 6 bases; bases with no gene match: 9. CDR3 sequence reads: CASSPHRDRPYEQYF. The CDR3 DNA follows: TGTGCCAGCAGCCCTCACCGGGACAGGCCCTACGAGCAGTACTTC.

In regard to this clonotype: This may be a read error: a much more frequent sequence differs by one nucleotide. The chain employs TRBV5-5 and TRBJ1-2, with a weak D call TRBD1 (6 bases). The germline CDR1 and CDR2 sequences are SGHKS and YYEKEE (reference sequence). The V and J ends lost 5 bases and 6 bases respectively, with 14 bases between them. This CDR3 contains 13 residues. CDR3 residues: CASRSTGIDGYTF. CDR3 DNA: TGTGCCAGCAGGTCCACAGGGATCGATGGCTACACCTTC.

There are a few counts of this clonotype. J is TRBJ1-2 and V is TRBV20-1; 7 bases fit TRBD1. Germline V gene sequence: CDR1 DFQATT, CDR2 SNEGSKA (reference sequence). The CDR3 is made up of 14 amino acids. Trimming cost V 0 bases and J 6 bases; bases outside gene matches: 7. The CDR3 is CSARDFGQDHGYTF. The CDR3 DNA reads TGCAGTGCTAGAGATTTCGGACAGGATCATGGCTACACCTTC.

At least ten counts were recorded for this clonotype. The CDR3: CASSSYRDSYNEQFF. CDR3 coding DNA: TGTGCCAGCAGCTCATACCGGGACTCTTACAATGAGCAGTTCTTC. The chain combines TRBV28 with TRBJ2-1; D is possibly TRBD2 (6 bases). The CDR3 covers 15 residues. The V end was cut by 6 bases, the J end by 4 bases, with 16 bases between. Germline V gene sequence: CDR1 MDHEN, CDR2 SYDVKM. The whole variable domain, remainder taken from reference TRBV28 and TRBJ2-1, is DVKVTQSSRYLVKRTGEKVFLECVQDMDHENMFWYRQDPGLGLRLIYFSYDVKMKEKGDIPEGYSVSREKKERFSLILESASTNQTSMYLCASSSYRDSYNEQFFGPGTRLTVL.

This clonotype has a count of ten or more. This sequence joins TRBV27 and TRBJ2-7; no firm D call. Per the germline V gene, CDR1 is MNHEY and CDR2 is SMNVEV (reference sequence). The V and J ends lost 2 bases and 2 bases respectively, with 7 bases between them. This CDR3 region has 13 residues. CDR3 sequence: CASSLDGTYEQYF. The CDR3 DNA reads TGTGCCAGCAGTTTAGACGGAACCTACGAGCAGTACTTC.

This clonotype was found many times. The junction and the germline gene differ at one end; a read error may be behind it. V is TRBV4-3 and J is TRBJ1-1; D is perhaps TRBD1 (5 bases). Germline CDR1 LGHNA, CDR2 YSLEER. This CDR3 is 15 amino acids long. CDR3 DNA: TGCGTCAGCAGCCAAGAAAAGGGGAGGGACACTGAAGCTTTCTTT. Translating it yields CVSSQEKGRDTEAFF.

This chain uses TRBV7-2 with TRBJ2-2; D uncertain. The CDR3 has 15 residues. V shed 1 base and J shed 6 bases, with 12 bases lying between them. Germline lookup yields CDR1 SGHTA and CDR2 FQGNSA. The CDR3 DNA is TGTGCCAGCAGCTTAGGGTCCTACTGGGCCGGGGAGCTGTTTTTT. This gives the protein CASSLGSYWAGELFF.

V and J are TRBV18 and TRBJ2-6, with D possibly matching TRBD1 (5 bases). The CDR3 has 17 residues. V was pared by 8 bases and J by 0 bases, with 17 bases between. Germline V CDR1 and CDR2: KGHSH, LQKENI. CDR3 in amino acids: CASPAKDKFSGANVLTF. The CDR3 DNA follows: TGTGCCAGCCCGGCTAAGGACAAATTCTCTGGGGCCAACGTCCTGACTTTC.

This sequence joins TRBV5-1 and TRBJ2-1; D possibly corresponds to TRBD2 (6 bases). Germline V gene sequence: CDR1 SGHRS, CDR2 YFSETQ. The CDR3 is made up of 15 amino acids. V lost 4 bases and J lost 4, with 15 bases in between. The CDR3 sequence: CASSHEASVYNEQFF. CDR3 DNA sequence: TGCGCCAGCAGCCATGAGGCTAGCGTATACAATGAGCAGTTCTTC.

This clonotype was counted at least ten times. The rearrangement uses TRBV27 and TRBJ1-2, with TRBD1 identical over 7 bases. This CDR3 has 14 amino acids. CDR1 MNHEY and CDR2 SMNVEV come from the germline V gene (reference sequence). V dropped 6 bases and J dropped 2; count of bases not matched to a gene: 6. CDR3 nucleotides: TGTGCCAGCAGCTCCGGGACAGCAAACTATGGCTACACCTTC. Amino acid sequence: CASSSGTANYGYTF.

This clonotype showed up many times. The V and J genes are TRBV25-1 and TRBJ2-1; a weak D match, TRBD2 (7 bases). Trimming removed 5 bases at V and 7 bases at J, with 27 bases between. This CDR3 is 18 amino acids long. CDR1 MGHDK and CDR2 SYGVNS come from the germline V gene. The CDR3 reads CASSTAGGFAGDLNEQFF. Written as DNA, the CDR3 is TGTGCCAGCAGTACAGCCGGGGGCTTTGCGGGGGACTTGAATGAGCAGTTCTTC.

This clonotype was observed many times. The chain couples TRBV12-3 or TRBV12-4 to TRBJ2-3; D is possibly TRBD1 (5 bases). The CDR3 is made up of 13 amino acids. V dropped 7 bases and J dropped 0 bases, with 8 bases sitting between them. CDR3 region: CASMGPSTDTQYF. The CDR3 DNA reads as TGTGCCAGCATGGGGCCGAGCACAGATACGCAGTATTTT.

At least ten counts were recorded for this clonotype. The genes are TRBV24-1 and TRBJ2-3; unclear D gene. Trimming took 4 bases from V and 3 from J, leaving 7 bases between them. CDR1 KGHDR and CDR2 SFDVKD come from the germline V gene. This CDR3 has 13 amino acids. The CDR3: CATSDPSTDTQYF. The CDR3 DNA reads TGTGCCACCAGTGACCCGTCGACAGATACGCAGTATTTT.

This clonotype has a count of ten or more. This chain uses TRBV3-1 with TRBJ1-1; D may be TRBD1 (6 bases). The CDR3 totals 16 residues. Germline V CDR1 and CDR2: LGHDT, YNNKEL (reference sequence). Trimming pared 0 bases from V and 6 bases from J, leaving 17 bases between. The CDR3 spells CASSQDIGQGMAEAFF. The CDR3 nucleotides read TGTGCCAGCAGCCAAGATATAGGGCAGGGGATGGCTGAAGCTTTCTTT.

This clonotype is termed medium-sized. V is TRBV7-6 and J is TRBJ2-7; D not certain. Trimming cost V 5 bases and J 5 bases, with 10 bases left between them. The germline V gene encodes CDR1 SGHVS and CDR2 FNYEAQ. The length of the CDR3 is 12 residues. The CDR3 DNA follows: TGTGCCAGCAGCAGGGCGGATAACGAGCAGTACTTC. Its protein is CASSRADNEQYF.